The next 14 T cell receptor beta chains were all read from a single sample in a study of blood T cells in healthy people across ages. Primers used in a second PCR of about 7 to 12 cycles were a sample-barcoded 5' primer and a J-beta primer mix. TCRdb redid the calling of the 5' RACE reads with MiXCR, one entry per CDR3 protein. The profile covers approximately 760,000 distinct CDR3 sequences, with around a quarter appearing a single time and under 10% taken by the ten largest. This sample was shared with a second study, whose subject was T cells of mothers and their children.

Sequenced sample: blood. These receptors were collected from a boy aged 5-17 years in good health.

This chain joins TRBV5-1 and TRBJ2-7; D call uncertain. This CDR3 spans 15 amino acids. In germline, CDR1 is SGHRS, CDR2 YFSETQ. Trimming stripped 0 bases from V and 1 base from J, with 11 bases between. The CDR3: CASSLDRVGSYEQYF. As DNA, the CDR3 is TGCGCCAGCAGCTTGGACCGAGTGGGGTCCTACGAGCAGTACTTC.

This rearrangement joins TRBV20-1 to TRBJ2-7; D is possibly TRBD1 or TRBD2 (5 bases each). Germline V gene sequence: CDR1 DFQATT, CDR2 SNEGSKA (reference sequence). CDR3 length: 15 amino acids. The V end was cut by 5 bases, the J end by 6 bases, with 23 bases between. The CDR3: CSARGTSEGSTEQYF. In DNA, the CDR3 is TGCAGTGCTCGAGGGACCTCCGAGGGTTCGACCGAGCAGTACTTC.

This clonotype was seen just once. A junction boundary mismatches the germline segment, possibly from a read error. The rearrangement joins TRBV7-8 to TRBJ2-3; possibly TRBD2 for D (6 bases). The CDR3 is 14 amino acids. Germline CDR1 reads SGHVS; CDR2 reads FQNEAQ. The CDR3, as DNA: TGTGTCAGCAGCTTATCGGGAGTGGCAGATACGCAGTATTTT. Translated: CVSSLSGVADTQYF.

In this sample, this clonotype turned up a few times. The chain carries TRBV5-6 and TRBJ2-7, with D perhaps TRBD1 or TRBD2 (6 bases each). The CDR3 has 14 residues. Trimming cost V 4 bases and J 4 bases, with 15 bases left between them. Germline CDR1 is SGHDT and CDR2 is YYEEEE. CDR3 in DNA: TGTGCCAGCAGCCGGGGGCCAGGGTTATACGAGCAGTACTTC. It codes for CASSRGPGLYEQYF.

J is TRBJ2-3 and V is TRBV20-1, with D maybe TRBD2 (6 bases). The CDR3 covers 14 residues. CDR1 and CDR2 (germline): DFQATT, SNEGSKA (reference sequence). The V end lost 0 bases, the J end lost 4 bases, and 11 bases lay between the germline ends. In nucleotides, the CDR3 is TGCAGTGCTAGAGACCGGGACTTAGCAGATACGCAGTATTTT. Its translation: CSARDRDLADTQYF.

The rearrangement uses TRBV6-2 or TRBV6-3 and TRBJ2-5; tentatively, D is TRBD1 (6 bases). Germline CDR1 reads MNHEY; CDR2 reads SVGEGT. This CDR3 is built from 13 residues. V lost 8 bases to trimming and J lost 11 bases, with 21 bases between them. The CDR3 reads CASQDRLVWEQYF. In nucleotides, the CDR3 is TGTGCCAGCCAAGACAGGCTCGTTTGGGAGCAGTACTTC.

A few counts support this clonotype. J is TRBJ2-2 and V is TRBV11-3; TRBD2 agrees at 8 bases. Germline CDR1 and CDR2: SGHNT and YENEEA. J gave up 6 bases and V 0 bases, and 12 bases lay outside the gene matches. The CDR3 has 18 amino acids. The CDR3 nucleotides are TGTGCCAGCAGCTTAGATCGTTTGGGACTAGACACGTCCGGGGAGCTGTTTTTT. Translated, it gives CASSLDRLGLDTSGELFF.

This clonotype appeared a few times. The chain combines TRBV3-1 with TRBJ2-1; D may be TRBD1 (6 bases). Looked up from germline, CDR1 is LGHDT and CDR2 is YNNKEL (reference sequence). This CDR3 is 12 amino acids long. V shed 5 bases and J shed 14 bases, with 16 bases lying between them. The CDR3 sequence is CASSYGQRPKFF. Here the CDR3 DNA reads TGTGCCAGCAGCTATGGACAGAGACCCAAGTTCTTC.

The chain couples TRBV20-1 to TRBJ2-7; TRBD1 agrees at 12 bases. There are 14 residues in the CDR3. With V trimmed by 0 bases and J by 6 bases, 3 bases remained unmatched. Per germline, CDR1 DFQATT and CDR2 SNEGSKA (reference sequence). The CDR3 bases are TGCAGTGCTAGAGATCGGGACAGGGGGCGCGAGCAGTACTTC. As protein: CSARDRDRGREQYF.

This clonotype was counted many times. The CDR3 DNA reads as TGTGCCAGCAGCCACTGGGGGACGGGAGGCCTCTACGAGCAGTACTTC. Protein: CASSHWGTGGLYEQYF. This rearrangement joins TRBV5-6 to TRBJ2-7, with 7 bases fitting TRBD2. The CDR3 runs 16 residues. With 4 bases clipped from V and 3 bases from J, the junction kept 13 bases outside the gene matches. Germline lookup yields CDR1 SGHDT and CDR2 YYEEEE.

The rearrangement joins TRBV27 to TRBJ2-3, with TRBD2 identical over 10 bases. V lost 5 bases, J lost 4 bases, and 12 bases stayed unmatched. Germline V lookup: CDR1 MNHEY, CDR2 SMNVEV (reference sequence). This CDR3 contains 17 residues. CDR3: CASSHGGAGGPSDTQYF. In DNA, the CDR3 is TGTGCCAGCAGTCATGGGGGAGCGGGGGGGCCCTCAGATACGCAGTATTTT.

Only a few counts were recorded for this clonotype. This chain's CDR3 is CASSLVAVGRGEQFF. CDR3 DNA sequence: TGTGCCAGCAGCTTAGTCGCCGTCGGGAGAGGTGAGCAGTTCTTC. The rearrangement links TRBV7-2 to TRBJ2-5; D is possibly TRBD2 (6 bases). The J call may be incorrect, as the DNA end agrees better with TRBJ2-1. The CDR3 length is 15 residues. The germline V gene encodes CDR1 SGHTA and CDR2 FQGNSA.

The rearrangement joins TRBV7-9 to TRBJ2-7; 7 positions agree with TRBD1. The CDR3 is 16 residues long. The junction had 10 bases not matched to a gene; V was cut back by 5 bases and J by 0 bases. The germline CDR1 and CDR2 sequences are SEHNR and FQNEAQ (reference sequence). CDR3 in amino acids: CASSKKQGPSSYEQYF. The CDR3 DNA sequence: TGTGCCAGCAGCAAAAAACAGGGGCCCAGCTCCTACGAGCAGTACTTC.

This clonotype was counted only a few times. The chain has TRBV9 and TRBJ2-5; 11 nucleotides agree with TRBD2. The end of the DNA is better explained by TRBJ2-1, so the J call may be wrong. The CDR3 runs 16 residues. CDR1 and CDR2 (germline): SGDLS, YYNGEE. CDR3 sequence: CASSPPSGRTYNEQFF. The CDR3 nucleotides read TGTGCCAGCAGTCCTCCTAGCGGGAGGACGTACAATGAGCAGTTCTTC.